The TCR beta chain described here comes from a study of blood T cell repertoires in COVID-19. The table came from immunoSEQ multiplex PCR; TCRdb's copy has only in-frame clones and leaves some out. Among about 49,000 clones, roughly 90% were seen once, and the ten largest hold around 13%. The germline V and J ends were trimmed by 1 base and 7 bases, with 8 bases remaining between them. The CDR3 covers 13 residues. Germline loops: CDR1 MNHNS, CDR2 SASEGT. Sequencing used peripheral blood. This receptor was taken from an older man with acute or convalescent COVID-19. The chain employs TRBV6-1 and TRBJ1-5; no firm D call. Written as DNA, the CDR3 is TGTGCCAGCAGTGAAGTAACTTGGCAGCCCCAGCATTTT. This sequence encodes CASSEVTWQPQHF.